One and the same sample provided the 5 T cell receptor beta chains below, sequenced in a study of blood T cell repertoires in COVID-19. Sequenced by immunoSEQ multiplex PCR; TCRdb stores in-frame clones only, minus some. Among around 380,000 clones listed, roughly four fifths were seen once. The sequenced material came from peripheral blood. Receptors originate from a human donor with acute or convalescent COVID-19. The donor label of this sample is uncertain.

CDR3 nucleotide sequence: TGCGCCAGCAGCCACCCAATGACAGGGGAAGCTTTCTTT. This gives the protein CASSHPMTGEAFF. V usage is TRBV4-1 and J usage is TRBJ1-1; 7 positions agree with TRBD1. This CDR3 has 13 amino acids. Germline V lookup: CDR1 MGHRA, CDR2 YSYEKL. V lost 3 bases and J lost 8; bases outside the gene matches: 6.

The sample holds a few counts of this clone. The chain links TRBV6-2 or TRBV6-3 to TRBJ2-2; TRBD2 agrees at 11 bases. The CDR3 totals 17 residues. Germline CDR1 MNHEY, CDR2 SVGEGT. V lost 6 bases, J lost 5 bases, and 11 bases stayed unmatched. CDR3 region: CASSPPGLAELTGELFF. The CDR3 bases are TGTGCCAGCAGCCCTCCGGGACTAGCGGAGCTAACCGGGGAGCTGTTTTTT.

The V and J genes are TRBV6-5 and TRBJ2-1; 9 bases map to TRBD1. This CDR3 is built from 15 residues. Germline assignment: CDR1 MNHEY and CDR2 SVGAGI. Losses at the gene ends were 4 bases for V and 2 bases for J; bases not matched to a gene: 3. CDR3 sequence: CASSLGQGPYNEQFF. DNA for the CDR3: TGTGCCAGCAGTTTGGGACAGGGACCCTACAATGAGCAGTTCTTC.

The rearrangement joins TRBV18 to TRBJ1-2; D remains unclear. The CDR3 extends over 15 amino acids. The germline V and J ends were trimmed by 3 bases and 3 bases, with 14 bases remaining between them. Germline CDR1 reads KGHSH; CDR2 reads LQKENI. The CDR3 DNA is TGTGCCAGCTCACCCTCGGGGAATCGAGACTATGGCTACACCTTC. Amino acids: CASSPSGNRDYGYTF.

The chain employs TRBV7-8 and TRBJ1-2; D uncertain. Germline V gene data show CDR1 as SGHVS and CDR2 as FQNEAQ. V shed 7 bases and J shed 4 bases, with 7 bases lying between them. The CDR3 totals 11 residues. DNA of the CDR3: TGTGCCAGCAAGCGTGGCTATGGCTACACCTTC. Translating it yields CASKRGYGYTF.